These 7 T cell receptor beta chains were sequenced from one sample in a study of blood T cells in healthy people across ages. Combining a sample-barcoded 5' primer with a J-beta primer mix, a second PCR ran for roughly 7 to 12 cycles. TCRdb used MiXCR to reprocess the 5' RACE reads, holding one entry per CDR3 protein. The table lists fewer than 2,000,000 distinct CDR3 sequences, about two fifths of them singletons, with around 23% in the top ten. The sample consisted of blood. The receptors stem from a human donor in good health.

V is TRBV29-1 and J is TRBJ1-1; no definite D call. V was pared by 6 bases and J by 0 bases, with 8 bases between. The CDR3 consists of 12 residues. The germline CDR1 and CDR2 sequences are SQVTM and ANQGSEA. The CDR3 loop is CSVNLMNTEAFF. In DNA form, the CDR3 reads TGCAGCGTGAACCTAATGAACACTGAAGCTTTCTTT.

This clonotype was recorded a few times. The gene calls are TRBV4-3 and TRBJ2-5, with D perhaps matching TRBD1 or TRBD2 (5 bases each). V was cut by 0 bases and J by 7 bases, with 12 bases left in between. Per the germline V gene, CDR1 is LGHNA and CDR2 is YSLEER. The CDR3 is 14 amino acids. The CDR3 loop is CASSQEGAGGTQYF. CDR3 nucleotides: TGCGCCAGCAGCCAAGAAGGGGCGGGTGGGACCCAGTACTTC.

About this clonotype itself: A read error may be the cause here, since a much bigger clone is one base away. The V call is TRBV29-1, the J call TRBJ1-4; 7 bases match TRBD1. CDR1 is SQVTM and CDR2 is ANQGSEA in the germline V gene. This CDR3 contains 11 residues. The CDR3 loop reads CRGQLGEKLFF. CDR3 coding DNA: TGCAGGGGACAGTTAGGGGAAAAACTGTTTTTT.

This clonotype was detected only a few times. The rearrangement uses TRBV5-1 and TRBJ2-5, with D possibly TRBD2 on 6 matching bases. Germline CDR1 and CDR2: SGHRS and YFSETQ. The CDR3 extends over 13 amino acids. Trimming removed 4 bases from V and 1 base from J, with 8 bases in between. The CDR3 sequence is CASSISGQETQYF. The DNA for the CDR3 is TGCGCCAGCAGCATTAGCGGCCAAGAGACCCAGTACTTC.

This clonotype appeared a single time. One junction end does not reproduce the germline sequence, and a read error may be involved. The chain employs TRBV29-1 and TRBJ2-7; 7 nucleotides match TRBD1. CDR1 is SQVTM and CDR2 is ANQGSEA in the germline V gene. The CDR3 sequence is 14 residues long. The DNA for the CDR3 is TGCAGCGCTGAAGGCAGTGACAGGGCGGGCGAGCAGTACTTC. It yields the protein CSAEGSDRAGEQYF.

This chain connects TRBV2 to TRBJ2-5, with 8 nucleotides matching TRBD1. The CDR3 is 14 residues long. V gave up 6 bases and J gave up 3 bases; unmatched junction bases: 6. Germline CDR1 and CDR2: SNHLY and FYNNEI. The chain's CDR3 is CASRSDRDEETQYF. The CDR3 coding sequence is TGTGCCAGCAGATCGGACAGGGACGAAGAGACCCAGTACTTC.

This clonotype appeared a few times. This rearrangement joins TRBV6-2 or TRBV6-3 to TRBJ2-2, with 7 positions matching TRBD2. The CDR3 has 13 residues. The germline V gene encodes CDR1 MNHEY and CDR2 SVGEGT. J lost 4 bases, V lost 8 bases, and 4 bases had no gene match. CDR3: CASVWGGTGELFF. The DNA of the CDR3 is TGTGCCAGCGTTTGGGGGGGCACCGGGGAGCTGTTTTTT.